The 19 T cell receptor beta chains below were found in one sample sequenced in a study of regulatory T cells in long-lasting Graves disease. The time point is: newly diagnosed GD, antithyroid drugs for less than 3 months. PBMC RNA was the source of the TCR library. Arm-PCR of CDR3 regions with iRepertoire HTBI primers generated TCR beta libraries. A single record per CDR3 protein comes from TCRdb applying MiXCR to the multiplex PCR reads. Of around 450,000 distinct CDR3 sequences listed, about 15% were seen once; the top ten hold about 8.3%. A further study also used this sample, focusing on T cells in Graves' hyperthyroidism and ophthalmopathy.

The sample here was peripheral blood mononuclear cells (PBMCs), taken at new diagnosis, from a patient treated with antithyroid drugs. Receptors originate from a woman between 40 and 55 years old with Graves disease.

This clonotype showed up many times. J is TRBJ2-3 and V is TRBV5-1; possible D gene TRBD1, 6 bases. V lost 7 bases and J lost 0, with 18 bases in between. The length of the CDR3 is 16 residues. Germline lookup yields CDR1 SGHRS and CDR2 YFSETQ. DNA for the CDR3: TGCGCCAGCCATTACCGGGACACCCCTAGCACAGATACGCAGTATTTT. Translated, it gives CASHYRDTPSTDTQYF. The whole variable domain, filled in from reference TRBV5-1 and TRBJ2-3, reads KAGVTQTPRYLIKTRGQQVTLSCSPISGHRSVSWYQQTPGQGLQFLFEYFSETQRNKGNFPGRFSGRQFSNSRSEMNVSTLELGDSALYLCASHYRDTPSTDTQYFGPGTRLTVL.

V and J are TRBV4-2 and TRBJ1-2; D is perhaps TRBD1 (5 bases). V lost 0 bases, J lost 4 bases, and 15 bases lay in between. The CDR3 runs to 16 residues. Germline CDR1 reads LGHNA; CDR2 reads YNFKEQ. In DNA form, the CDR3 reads TGTGCCAGCAGCCAAGATATCGGGGGAGGTACCTATGGCTACACCTTC. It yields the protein CASSQDIGGGTYGYTF.

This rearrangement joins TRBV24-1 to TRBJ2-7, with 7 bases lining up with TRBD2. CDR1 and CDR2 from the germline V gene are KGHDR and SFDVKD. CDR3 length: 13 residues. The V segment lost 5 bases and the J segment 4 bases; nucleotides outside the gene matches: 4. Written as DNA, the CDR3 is TGTGCCACCAGTGGCCAGGGAGGGTACGAGCAGTACTTC. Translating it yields CATSGQGGYEQYF.

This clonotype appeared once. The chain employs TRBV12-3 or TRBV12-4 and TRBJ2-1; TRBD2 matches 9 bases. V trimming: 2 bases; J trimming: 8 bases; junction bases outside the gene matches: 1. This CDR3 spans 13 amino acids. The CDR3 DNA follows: TGTGCCAGCAGTTTACTAGCGGGATATGAGCAGTTCTTC. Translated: CASSLLAGYEQFF.

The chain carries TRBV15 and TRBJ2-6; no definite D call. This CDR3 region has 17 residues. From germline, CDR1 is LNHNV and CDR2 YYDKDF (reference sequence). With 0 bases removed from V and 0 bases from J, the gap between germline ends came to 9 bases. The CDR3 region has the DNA TGTGCCACCAGCAGAGATCAACGGAACTCTGGGGCCAACGTCCTGACTTTC. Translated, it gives CATSRDQRNSGANVLTF.

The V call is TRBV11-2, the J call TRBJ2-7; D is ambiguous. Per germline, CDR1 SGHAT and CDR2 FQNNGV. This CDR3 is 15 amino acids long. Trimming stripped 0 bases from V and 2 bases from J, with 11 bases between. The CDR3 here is CASSLDRNSAYEQYV. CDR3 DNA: TGTGCCAGCAGCTTAGATCGTAACAGTGCCTACGAGCAGTACGTC.

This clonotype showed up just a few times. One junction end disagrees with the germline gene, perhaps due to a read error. The CDR3 sequence is CATVAGDTEASF. The CDR3 DNA follows: TGTGCTACGGTCGCAGGGGACACTGAAGCTTCCTTT. This chain joins TRBV12-5 and TRBJ1-1; TRBD1 is a possible D gene (6 bases). The CDR3 has 12 amino acids. The germline V gene encodes CDR1 LGHNT and CDR2 FRNRAP.

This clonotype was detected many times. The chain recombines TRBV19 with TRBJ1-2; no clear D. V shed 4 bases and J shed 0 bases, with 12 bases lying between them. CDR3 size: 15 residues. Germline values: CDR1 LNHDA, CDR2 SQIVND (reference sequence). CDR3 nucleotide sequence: TGTGCCAGTAGTAGTACGACGGTAGCTAACTATGGCTACACCTTC. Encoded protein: CASSSTTVANYGYTF. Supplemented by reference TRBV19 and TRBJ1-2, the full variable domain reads DGGITQSPKYLFRKEGQNVTLSCEQNLNHDAMYWYRQDPGQGLRLIYYSQIVNDFQKGDIAEGYSVSREKKESFPLTVTSAQKNPTAFYLCASSSTTVANYGYTFGSGTRLTVV.

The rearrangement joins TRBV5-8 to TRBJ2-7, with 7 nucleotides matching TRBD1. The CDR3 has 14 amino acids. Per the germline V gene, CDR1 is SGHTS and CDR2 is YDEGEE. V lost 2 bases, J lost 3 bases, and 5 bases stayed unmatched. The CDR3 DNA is TGTGCCAGCAGCTTAATAGGACAGGACTACGAGCAGTACTTC. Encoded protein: CASSLIGQDYEQYF.

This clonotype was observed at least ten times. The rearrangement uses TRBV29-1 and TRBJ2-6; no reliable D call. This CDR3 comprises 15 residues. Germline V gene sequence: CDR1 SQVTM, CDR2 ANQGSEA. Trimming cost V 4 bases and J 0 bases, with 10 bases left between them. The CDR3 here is CSVGRYSSGANVLTF. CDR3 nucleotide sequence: TGCAGCGTTGGTCGATACAGCTCTGGGGCCAACGTCCTGACTTTC.

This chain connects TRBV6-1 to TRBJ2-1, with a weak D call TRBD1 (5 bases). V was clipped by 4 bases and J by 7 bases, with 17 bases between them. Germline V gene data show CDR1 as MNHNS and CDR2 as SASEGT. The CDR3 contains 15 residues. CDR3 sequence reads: CASSGWGPKFNEQFF. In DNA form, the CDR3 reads TGTGCCAGCAGTGGATGGGGCCCGAAGTTTAATGAGCAGTTCTTC.

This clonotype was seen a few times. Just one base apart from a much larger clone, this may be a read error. The CDR3 DNA reads TGTGCCAGCAGCGGGGAGGACAGGGCCTACGAGCAGTACTTC. Protein product: CASSGEDRAYEQYF. The chain carries TRBV7-9 and TRBJ2-7, with 8 bases that match TRBD1. The CDR3 is 14 residues long. Trimming at V came to 5 bases and at J to 2 bases, leaving 5 bases not matched to a gene. Germline V CDR1 and CDR2: SEHNR, FQNEAQ (reference sequence).

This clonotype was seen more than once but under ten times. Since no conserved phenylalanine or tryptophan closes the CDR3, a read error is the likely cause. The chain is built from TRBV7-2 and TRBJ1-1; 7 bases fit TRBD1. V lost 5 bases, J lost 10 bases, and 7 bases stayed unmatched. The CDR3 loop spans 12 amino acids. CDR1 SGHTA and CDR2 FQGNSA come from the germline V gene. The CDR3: CASSRTGVRAFS. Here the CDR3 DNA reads TGTGCCAGCAGCCGAACAGGGGTTCGAGCTTTCTCT.

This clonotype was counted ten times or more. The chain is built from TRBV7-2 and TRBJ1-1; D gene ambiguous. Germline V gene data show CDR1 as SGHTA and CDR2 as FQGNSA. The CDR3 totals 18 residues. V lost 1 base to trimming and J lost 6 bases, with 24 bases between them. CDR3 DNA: TGTGCCAGCAGCTTAGTTTTAGAGTTAGGGTTGGGGTTGGCTGAAGCTTTCTTT. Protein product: CASSLVLELGLGLAEAFF.

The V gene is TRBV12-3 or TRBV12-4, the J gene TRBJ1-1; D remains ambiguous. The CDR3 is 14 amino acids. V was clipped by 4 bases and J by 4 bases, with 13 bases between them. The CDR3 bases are TGTGCCAGCAGTTCAAGGGTATGGGGCACTGAAGCTTTCTTT. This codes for CASSSRVWGTEAFF.

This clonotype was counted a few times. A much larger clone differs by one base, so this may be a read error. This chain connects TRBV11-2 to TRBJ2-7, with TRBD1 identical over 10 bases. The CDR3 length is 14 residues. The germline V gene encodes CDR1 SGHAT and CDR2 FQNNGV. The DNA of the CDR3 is TGTGCCAGCAGCTCCGGGACAGGGGAATACGAGCAGCACTTC. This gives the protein CASSSGTGEYEQHF.

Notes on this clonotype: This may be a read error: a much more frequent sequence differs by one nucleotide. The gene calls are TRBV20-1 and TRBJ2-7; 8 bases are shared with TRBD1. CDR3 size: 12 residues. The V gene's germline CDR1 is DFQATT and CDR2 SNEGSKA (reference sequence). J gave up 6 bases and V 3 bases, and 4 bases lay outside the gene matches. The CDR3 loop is CSARGDRGEQYF. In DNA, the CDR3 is TGCAGTGCTAGGGGCGACAGGGGCGAGCAGTACTTC.

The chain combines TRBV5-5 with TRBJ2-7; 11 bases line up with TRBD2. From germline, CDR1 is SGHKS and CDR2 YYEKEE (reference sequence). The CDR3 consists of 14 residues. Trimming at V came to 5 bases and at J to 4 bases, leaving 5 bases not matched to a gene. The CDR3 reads CASRLAGEGYEQYF. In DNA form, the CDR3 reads TGTGCCAGCAGACTAGCGGGAGAGGGGTACGAGCAGTACTTC.

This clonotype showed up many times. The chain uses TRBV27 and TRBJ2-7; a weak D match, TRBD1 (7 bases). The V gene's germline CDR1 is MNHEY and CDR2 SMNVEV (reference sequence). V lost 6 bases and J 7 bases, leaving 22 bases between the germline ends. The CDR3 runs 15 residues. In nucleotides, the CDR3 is TGTGCCAGCAGGGAGGGGTCAGGGGGGATCTGGGAGCAGTACTTC. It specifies CASREGSGGIWEQYF.